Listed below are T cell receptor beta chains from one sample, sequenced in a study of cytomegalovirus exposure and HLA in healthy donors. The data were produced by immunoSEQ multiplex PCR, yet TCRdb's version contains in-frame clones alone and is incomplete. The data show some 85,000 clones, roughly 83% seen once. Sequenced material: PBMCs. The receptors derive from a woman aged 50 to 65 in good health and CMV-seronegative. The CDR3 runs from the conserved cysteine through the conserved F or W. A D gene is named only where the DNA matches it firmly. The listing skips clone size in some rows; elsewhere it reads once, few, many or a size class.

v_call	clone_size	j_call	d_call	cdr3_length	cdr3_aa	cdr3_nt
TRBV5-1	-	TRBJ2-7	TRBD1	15	CASSFAGQGGYEQYF	TGCGCCAGCAGCTTCGCCGGACAGGGGGGCTACGAGCAGTACTTC
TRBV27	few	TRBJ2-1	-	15	CASSWRTVSYNEQFF	TGTGCCAGCAGTTGGAGGACGGTTTCCTACAATGAGCAGTTCTTC
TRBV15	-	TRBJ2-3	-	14	CASGLALSTDTQYF	TGTGCCAGCGGTCTAGCACTCTCGACAGATACGCAGTATTTT
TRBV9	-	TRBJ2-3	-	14	CASSVGRSTDTQYF	TGTGCCAGCAGCGTCGGCAGGAGCACAGATACGCAGTATTTT
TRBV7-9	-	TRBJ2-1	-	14	CASSLAGGPNEQFF	TGTGCCAGCAGCTTGGCAGGGGGGCCCAATGAGCAGTTCTTC
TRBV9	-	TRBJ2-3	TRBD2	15	CASSYSGGWTDTQYF	TGTGCCAGCAGTTATAGCGGGGGGTGGACAGATACGCAGTATTTT
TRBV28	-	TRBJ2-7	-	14	CASRPPGGHYEQYF	TGTGCCAGCAGACCCCCCGGCGGCCACTACGAGCAGTACTTC
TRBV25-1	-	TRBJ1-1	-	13	CASSESVNTEAFF	TGTGCCAGCAGTGAATCTGTGAACACTGAAGCTTTCTTT
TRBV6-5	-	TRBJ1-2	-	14	CASSYLPGGYGYTF	TGTGCCAGCAGTTACCTCCCGGGGGGCTATGGCTACACCTTC
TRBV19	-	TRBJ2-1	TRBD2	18	CASSIETATSGRYNEQFF	TGTGCCAGTAGTATAGAAACGGCCACTAGCGGGAGGTACAATGAGCAGTTCTTC
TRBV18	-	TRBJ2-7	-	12	CASSPGGSEQYF	TGTGCCAGCTCACCAGGGGGGAGCGAGCAGTACTTC
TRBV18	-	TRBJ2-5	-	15	CASSPVKGNQETQYF	TGTGCCAGCTCACCAGTAAAGGGGAACCAAGAGACCCAGTACTTC
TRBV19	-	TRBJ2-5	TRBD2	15	CASSKTAGGGETQYF	TGTGCCAGTAGTAAAACGGCGGGAGGAGGAGAGACCCAGTACTTC
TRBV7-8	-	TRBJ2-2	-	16	CASSSPTGINTGELFF	TGTGCCAGCAGCTCACCCACCGGGATAAACACCGGGGAGCTGTTTTTT
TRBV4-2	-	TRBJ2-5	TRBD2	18	CASSQGSRLADGEETQYF	TGTGCCAGCAGCCAAGGGTCGAGACTAGCCGACGGCGAAGAGACCCAGTACTTC
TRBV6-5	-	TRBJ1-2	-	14	CAVTHQGLGYGYTF	TGTGCCGTGACGCACCAGGGTCTAGGCTATGGCTACACCTTC
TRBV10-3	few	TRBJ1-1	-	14	CAISEQQANTEAFF	TGTGCCATCAGTGAACAGCAAGCGAACACTGAAGCTTTCTTT
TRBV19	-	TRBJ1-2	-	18	CASRIIDQGLGTNYGYTF	TGTGCCAGTAGAATCATTGACCAGGGGCTCGGGACTAACTATGGCTACACCTTC
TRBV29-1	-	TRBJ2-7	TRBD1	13	CSVGTGASYEQYF	TGCAGCGTTGGGACAGGGGCGAGCTACGAGCAGTACTTC
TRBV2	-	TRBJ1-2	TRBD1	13	CASDRGPNYGYTF	TGTGCCAGCGACAGGGGGCCCAACTATGGCTACACCTTC
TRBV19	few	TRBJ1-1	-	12	CASSIGNSEAFF	TGTGCCAGTAGTATAGGGAACAGTGAAGCTTTCTTT
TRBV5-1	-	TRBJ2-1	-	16	CASSLNPGHTYNEQFF	TGCGCCAGCAGCCTAAACCCGGGACACACCTACAATGAGCAGTTCTTC
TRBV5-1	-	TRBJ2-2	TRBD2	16	CASSSGLAVNTGELFF	TGCGCCAGCAGCTCCGGACTAGCGGTGAACACCGGGGAGCTGTTTTTT
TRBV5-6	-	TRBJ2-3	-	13	CASSPNLKSTQYF	TGTGCCAGCAGCCCTAATCTTAAGAGTACGCAGTATTTT
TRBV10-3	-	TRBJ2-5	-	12	CAISTGKETQYF	TGTGCCATCAGTACAGGGAAAGAGACCCAGTACTTC
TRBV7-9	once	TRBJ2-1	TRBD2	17	CASSSSSGRRGYNEQFF	TGTGCCAGCAGCTCCTCTAGCGGGAGGCGGGGGTACAATGAGCAGTTCTTC
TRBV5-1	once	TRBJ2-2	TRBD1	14	CASRRQGLDGELFF	TGCGCCAGCAGACGACAGGGTCTTGACGGGGAGCTGTTTTTT
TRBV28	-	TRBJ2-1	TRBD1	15	CASSSGQVGYNEQFF	TGTGCCAGCAGTTCAGGACAGGTGGGGTACAATGAGCAGTTCTTC
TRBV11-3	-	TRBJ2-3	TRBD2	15	CASSSGTRVTDTQYF	TGTGCCAGCAGCTCGGGGACTAGAGTCACAGATACGCAGTATTTT
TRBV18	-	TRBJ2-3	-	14	CASSPGLGTDTQYF	TGTGCCAGCTCCCCAGGTCTAGGCACAGATACGCAGTATTTT
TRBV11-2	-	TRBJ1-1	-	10	CASSGGEAFF	TGTGCCAGCAGCGGGGGCGAAGCTTTCTTT
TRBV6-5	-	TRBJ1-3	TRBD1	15	CASSYSTGVGNTIYF	TGTGCCAGCAGTTATTCGACAGGGGTGGGAAACACCATATATTTT
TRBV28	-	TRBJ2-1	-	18	CASSFVAAVLPSYNEQFF	TGTGCCAGCAGTTTCGTGGCGGCGGTCCTCCCCTCCTACAATGAGCAGTTCTTC
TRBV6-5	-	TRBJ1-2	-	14	CASSTKTGLYGYTF	TGTGCCAGCAGCACCAAGACAGGCCTGTATGGCTACACCTTC
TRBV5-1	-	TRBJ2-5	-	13	CASSLSLQETQYF	TGCGCCAGCAGCTTGTCACTTCAAGAGACCCAGTACTTC
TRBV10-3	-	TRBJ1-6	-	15	CAISSGGKGNSPLHF	TGTGCCATCAGTTCCGGGGGAAAGGGTAATTCACCCCTCCACTTT
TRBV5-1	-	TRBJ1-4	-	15	CASSLSLSGNEKLFF	TGCGCCAGCAGCTTGAGCCTGTCGGGAAATGAAAAACTGTTTTTT
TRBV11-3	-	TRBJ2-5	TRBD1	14	CASSLGGQGETQYF	TGTGCCAGCAGCTTAGGGGGACAGGGGGAGACCCAGTACTTC
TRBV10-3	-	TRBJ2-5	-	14	CAISESRGTETQYF	TGTGCCATCAGTGAGTCGAGGGGGACGGAGACCCAGTACTTC
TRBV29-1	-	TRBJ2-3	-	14	CSVEFGTSTDTQYF	TGCAGCGTTGAATTTGGGACTAGCACAGATACGCAGTATTTT
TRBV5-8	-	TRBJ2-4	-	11	CASSFPYGGYF	TGTGCCAGCAGCTTCCCCTACGGCGGGTACTTC
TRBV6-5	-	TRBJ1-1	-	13	CASSRPGIREAFF	TGTGCCAGCAGCCGCCCCGGTATACGTGAAGCTTTCTTT
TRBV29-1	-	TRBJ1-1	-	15	CSVTPRGGWNTEAFF	TGCAGCGTCACGCCTCGGGGGGGCTGGAACACTGAAGCTTTCTTT
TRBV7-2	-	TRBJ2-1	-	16	CASSQTLLRVNNEQFF	TGTGCCAGCAGTCAAACCTTATTGCGGGTCAACAATGAGCAGTTCTTC
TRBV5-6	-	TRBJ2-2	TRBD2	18	CASGPGTSGKRVSGELFF	TGTGCCAGCGGTCCCGGGACTAGCGGAAAAAGGGTCTCCGGGGAGCTGTTTTTT
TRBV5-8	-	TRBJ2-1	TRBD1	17	CASSLTLQGASYNEQFF	TGTGCCAGCAGCTTGACCTTACAGGGGGCGTCCTACAATGAGCAGTTCTTC
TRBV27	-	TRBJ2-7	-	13	CASSLGFGVEQYF	TGTGCCAGCAGTTTGGGATTCGGGGTCGAGCAGTACTTC
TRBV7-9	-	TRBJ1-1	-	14	CASSATAGNTEAFF	TGTGCCAGCAGCGCGACAGCGGGAAACACTGAAGCTTTCTTT
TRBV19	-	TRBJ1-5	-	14	CASSIVIVNQPQHF	TGTGCCAGTAGTATAGTAATCGTGAATCAGCCCCAGCATTTT
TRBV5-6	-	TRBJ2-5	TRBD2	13	CASSLAGGETQYF	TGTGCCAGCAGCTTGGCCGGGGGGGAGACCCAGTACTTC
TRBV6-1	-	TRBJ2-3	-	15	CASSGRGQSTDTQYF	TGTGCCAGCAGTGGGAGGGGACAGAGCACAGATACGCAGTATTTT
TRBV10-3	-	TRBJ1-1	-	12	CAISDRGIEAFF	TGTGCCATCAGTGACAGGGGCATTGAAGCTTTCTTT